This T cell receptor (beta chain) was recovered during a study of CD8 T cells in ankylosing spondylitis (dated by TCRdb to about 2017). Notes on the research overall: To find TCR variants linked to disease, the study profiled T cell receptor beta repertoires in ankylosing spondylitis patients and healthy donors. The full study cohort was made up of 25 to 30 ankylosing spondylitis patients and roughly 98 healthy donors. Samples of peripheral blood were taken, and for ankylosing spondylitis patients, synovial fluid was collected as well.

Results the study describes overall, beyond this receptor: A CD8+ phenotype was shown by the disease-linked clones, which were found at relatively low frequencies in peripheral blood. Some motif variants were previously reported in synovial fluid and blood of reactive arthritis patients, suggesting common disease-initiation mechanisms. The disease-linked clones were reported to be significantly enriched in matched synovial fluid samples from ankylosing spondylitis patients. Blood from ankylosing spondylitis patients appeared to be characterized by a TCR beta motif made up of under 10 highly homologous amino acid variants.

The CDR3 runs 14 residues from the cysteine to the phenylalanine. Only the CDR3 DNA stays, 42 bases, in frame from base 1. V is cut by 6 bases and J by 4 bases, and the space between the germline ends is 12 bases. The germline V gene provides CDR1 SNHLY and CDR2 FYNNEI. Comment on this clonotype: Its antigen is still unknown. Base quality data are lacking; no much larger clone is found one base away.

Sequenced using an Illumina HiSeq 2500. TCR beta libraries were prepared by quantitative 5'-RACE with molecular barcodes. On the study's bioinformatics: To identify disease-linked TCR variants, a new computational method was used, one built on a probabilistic model of VDJ rearrangement. TCRdb reprocessed the public reads (quality trimming at Q25 with fastp, clone calling with MiXCR) and kept in-frame beta chains. Records with the same CDR3 protein are collapsed into one entry carrying the most frequent genes and DNA. In this record, the V and J calls reflect TCRdb's handling and not the investigators' own analysis. The sample table shows 220,000 or so distinct CDR3 sequences, and 10% are seen once. The ten largest clones represent roughly a fifth of the sample.

The rearrangement joined TRBV2 to TRBJ2-2; the D gene cannot be resolved reliably. Sequenced sample: blood, either unsorted or a sorted T cell fraction (not recorded which). This TCR came from a male donor with ankylosing spondylitis or in good health (not recorded which). Here the CDR3 is given as CASSPQSVTGELFF. The DNA reads as follows: TGTGCCAGCAGCCCCCAGTCGGTCACCGGGGAGCTGTTTTTT.